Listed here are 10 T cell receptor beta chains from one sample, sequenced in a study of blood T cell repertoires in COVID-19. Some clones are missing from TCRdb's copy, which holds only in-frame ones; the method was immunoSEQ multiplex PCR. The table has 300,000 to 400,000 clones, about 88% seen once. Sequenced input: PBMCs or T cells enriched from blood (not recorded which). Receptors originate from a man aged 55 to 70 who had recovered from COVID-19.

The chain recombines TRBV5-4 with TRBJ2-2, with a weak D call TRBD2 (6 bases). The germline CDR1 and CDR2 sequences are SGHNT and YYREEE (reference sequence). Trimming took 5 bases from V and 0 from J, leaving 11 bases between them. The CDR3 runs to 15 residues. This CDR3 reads CASSRRDANTGELFF. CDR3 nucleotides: TGTGCCAGCAGTCGGCGGGATGCGAACACCGGGGAGCTGTTTTTT.

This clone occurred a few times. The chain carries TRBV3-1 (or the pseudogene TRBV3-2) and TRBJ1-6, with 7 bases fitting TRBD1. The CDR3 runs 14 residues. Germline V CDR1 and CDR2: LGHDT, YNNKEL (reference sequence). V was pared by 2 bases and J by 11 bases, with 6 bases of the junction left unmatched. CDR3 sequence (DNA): TGTGCCAGCAGCCAAACAGGGGCTTTTGCACCCCTCCACTTT. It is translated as CASSQTGAFAPLHF.

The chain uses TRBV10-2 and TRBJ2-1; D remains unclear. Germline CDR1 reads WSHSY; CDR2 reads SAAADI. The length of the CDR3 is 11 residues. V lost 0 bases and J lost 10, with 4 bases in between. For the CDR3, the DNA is TGCGCCAGCAGTGAGTCGGCAGAGCAGTTCTTC. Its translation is CASSESAEQFF.

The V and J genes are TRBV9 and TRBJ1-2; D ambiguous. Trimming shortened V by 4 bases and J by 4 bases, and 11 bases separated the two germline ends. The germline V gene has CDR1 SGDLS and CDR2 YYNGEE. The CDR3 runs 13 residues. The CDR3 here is CASSSQSVYGYTF. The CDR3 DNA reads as TGTGCCAGCAGCTCCCAGTCTGTCTATGGCTACACCTTC.

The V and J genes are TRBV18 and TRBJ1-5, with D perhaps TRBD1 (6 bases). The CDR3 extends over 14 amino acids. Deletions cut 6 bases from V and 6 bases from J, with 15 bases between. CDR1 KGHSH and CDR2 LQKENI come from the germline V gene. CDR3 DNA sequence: TGTGCCAGCTCCCCCGGGACACAAGGTCAGCCCCAGCATTTT. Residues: CASSPGTQGQPQHF.

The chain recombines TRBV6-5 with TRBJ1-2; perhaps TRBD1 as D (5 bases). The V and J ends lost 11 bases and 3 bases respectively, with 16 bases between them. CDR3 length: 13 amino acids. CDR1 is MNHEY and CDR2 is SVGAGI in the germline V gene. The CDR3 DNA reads TGTGCCTCCGGACGGACGGGGGACTATGGCTACACCTTC. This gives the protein CASGRTGDYGYTF.

The CDR3, as DNA: TGTGCCAGCAGTACGGGTCAGGGACTAGCGGGAGTAGGGCAGTTCTTC. This codes for CASSTGQGLAGVGQFF. The chain couples TRBV7-9 to TRBJ2-1, with 14 bases matching TRBD2. The CDR3 is 16 residues long. From germline, CDR1 is SEHNR and CDR2 FQNEAQ (reference sequence). V lost 6 bases and J lost 12; bases outside the gene matches: 13.

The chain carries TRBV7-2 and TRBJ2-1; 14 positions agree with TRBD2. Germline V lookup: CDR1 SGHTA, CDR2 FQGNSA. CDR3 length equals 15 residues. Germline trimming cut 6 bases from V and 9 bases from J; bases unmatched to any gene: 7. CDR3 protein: CASRGTSGRGGEQFF. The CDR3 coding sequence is TGTGCCAGCAGGGGGACTAGCGGGAGAGGAGGTGAGCAGTTCTTC. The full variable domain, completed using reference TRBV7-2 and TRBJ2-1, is GAGVSQSPSNKVTEKGKDVELRCDPISGHTALYWYRQSLGQGLEFLIYFQGNSAPDKSGLPSDRFSAERTGGSVSTLTIQRTQQEDSAVYLCASRGTSGRGGEQFFGPGTRLTVL.

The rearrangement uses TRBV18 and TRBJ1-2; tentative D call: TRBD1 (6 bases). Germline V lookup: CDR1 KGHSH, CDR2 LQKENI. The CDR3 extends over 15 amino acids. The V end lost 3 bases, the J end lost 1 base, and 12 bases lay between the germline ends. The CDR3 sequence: CASSPSGADNYGYTF. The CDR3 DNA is TGTGCCAGCTCACCTTCAGGGGCCGATAACTATGGCTACACCTTC.

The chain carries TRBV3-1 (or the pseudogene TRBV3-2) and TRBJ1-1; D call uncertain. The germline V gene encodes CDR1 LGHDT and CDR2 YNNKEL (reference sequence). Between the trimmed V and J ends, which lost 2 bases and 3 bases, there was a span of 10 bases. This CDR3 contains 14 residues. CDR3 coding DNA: TGTGCCAGCAGCCAAAGACACGGCGACACTGAAGCTTTCTTT. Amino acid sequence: CASSQRHGDTEAFF.